This TCR beta chain came from a study of blood T cells in healthy people across ages. On the study more broadly: When template switching was applied, about one barcoded beta molecule was captured per two T cells. Whole-study results and caveats: Older individuals had lower TCR beta diversity per million T cells (the decline was roughly linear). PBMC samples, being unsorted, prevented any conclusive comparison of naive and antigen-experienced cells.

Comment on this clonotype: Antigen: not known.

Sample-barcoded 5' priming and a J-beta primer mix drove a second PCR of roughly 7 to 11 cycles. Carrying 12 random nucleotides, a template-switch adaptor labeled each individual cDNA molecule. MiXCR, applied by TCRdb to the 5' RACE reads, yields one record per CDR3 protein. The table records approximately 850,000 distinct CDR3 sequences, over 45% of them present only once. The CDR3 length is 15 residues. The V and J ends lost 3 bases and 2 bases respectively, with 14 bases between them. Looked up from germline, CDR1 is SGHDT and CDR2 is YYEEEE. Sequencing was done on a sample of blood. The V and J genes are TRBV5-6 and TRBJ1-2, with no clear D. The sequence was obtained from a man aged 25-45 years in good health. The CDR3, as DNA: TGTGCCAGCAGCTCATACTCAAGCGAGAACTATGGCTACACCTTC. Encoded protein: CASSSYSSENYGYTF.